One and the same sample provided the 10 T cell receptor beta chains below, sequenced in a study of blood T cell repertoires in COVID-19. Repertoires were generated with immunoSEQ multiplex PCR, while TCRdb's copy carries only in-frame clones and drops some. Among more than 60,000 clones listed, around four fifths were seen once. Sequences were obtained from peripheral blood. Receptors originate from a human donor in a cohort sampled during active COVID-19.

The V call is TRBV19, the J call TRBJ2-5, with 12 bases matching TRBD2. The CDR3 has 18 residues. In germline, CDR1 is LNHDA, CDR2 SQIVND (reference sequence). The ends lost 5 bases at V and 5 bases at J; junction bases unmatched: 15. The CDR3 here is CASSSRTSSGGVWETQYF. The CDR3 DNA reads as TGTGCCAGTAGTTCTCGTACATCTAGCGGGGGGGTTTGGGAGACCCAGTACTTC.

The chain has TRBV6-6 and TRBJ2-7; 9 nucleotides line up with TRBD1. Germline loops: CDR1 MNHNY, CDR2 SVGAGI (reference sequence). V gave up 5 bases and J gave up 7 bases; unmatched junction bases: 15. CDR3 size: 16 residues. The CDR3 region has the DNA TGTGCCAGCAGTACACGCCCGCCGGGACAGGGTTGGGAGCAGTACTTC. It codes for CASSTRPPGQGWEQYF.

The chain recombines TRBV4-1 with TRBJ2-3; TRBD2 might be the D (6 bases). Trimming took 4 bases from V and 6 from J, leaving 11 bases between them. CDR1 and CDR2 from the germline V gene are MGHRA and YSYEKL. This CDR3 comprises 13 residues. CDR3 bases: TGCGCCAGCAGCCTCGGAGGGTCCGATACGCAGTATTTT. As protein: CASSLGGSDTQYF.

V and J are TRBV7-2 and TRBJ1-6; 9 bases map to TRBD1. Losses at the gene ends were 4 bases for V and 7 bases for J; bases not matched to a gene: 5. CDR3 length equals 15 residues. Per the germline V gene, CDR1 is SGHTA and CDR2 is FQGNSA. CDR3 sequence (DNA): TGTGCCAGCAGCTACGATGGGACAGGGAATTCACCCCTCCACTTT. Protein sequence: CASSYDGTGNSPLHF. The whole variable domain, remainder taken from reference TRBV7-2 and TRBJ1-6, is GAGVSQSPSNKVTEKGKDVELRCDPISGHTALYWYRQSLGQGLEFLIYFQGNSAPDKSGLPSDRFSAERTGGSVSTLTIQRTQQEDSAVYLCASSYDGTGNSPLHFGNGTRLTVT.

This clone was observed a single time. The gene calls are TRBV20-1 and TRBJ1-2; D not certain. Deletions cut 3 bases from V and 5 bases from J, with 13 bases between. There are 13 residues in the CDR3. Germline lookup yields CDR1 DFQATT and CDR2 SNEGSKA (reference sequence). The DNA for the CDR3 is TGCAGTGCTAGTTACGTGGGCCGATATGGCTACACCTTC. Translating it yields CSASYVGRYGYTF.

The CDR3 protein is CASSQVLFMEGWRTEAFF. The CDR3 DNA reads as TGTGCCAGCAGCCAAGTACTCTTCATGGAGGGCTGGAGGACTGAAGCTTTCTTT. The chain carries TRBV3-1 (or the pseudogene TRBV3-2) and TRBJ1-1; no reliable D call. The CDR3 consists of 18 residues. The germline gives CDR1 LGHDT, CDR2 YNNKEL (reference sequence). Deletions cut 1 base from V and 5 bases from J, with 23 bases between.

This clone turned up a few times. The J gene is TRBJ1-6, the V gene TRBV18, with TRBD1 matching 7 bases. The length of the CDR3 is 16 residues. V shed 0 bases, J shed 6 bases, and the junction held 5 bases outside the gene matches. Germline lookup yields CDR1 KGHSH and CDR2 LQKENI. CDR3 sequence reads: CASSPPGQSSNSPLHF. The CDR3 DNA reads TGTGCCAGCTCACCACCGGGACAGAGTTCTAATTCACCCCTCCACTTT.

This clone was counted only a few times. The chain links TRBV19 to TRBJ2-2; 7 bases are shared with TRBD2. The junction had 7 bases not matched to a gene; V was cut back by 4 bases and J by 2 bases. Germline V lookup: CDR1 LNHDA, CDR2 SQIVND (reference sequence). CDR3 length: 16 amino acids. CDR3 sequence: CASSRDYGHNTGELFF. The CDR3 DNA follows: TGTGCCAGTAGTAGGGACTACGGGCATAACACCGGGGAGCTGTTTTTT.

The V and J genes are TRBV7-5 and TRBJ2-5; the table's D call TRBD2 went unverified against the DNA. TRBV7-5 is marked as a pseudogene. This CDR3 contains 15 residues. CDR3 protein: CARSGTSGDQETQYF. The CDR3 DNA follows: TGTGCCAGAAGTGGGACTAGCGGGGACCAAGAGACCCAGTACTTC.

V usage is TRBV7-2 and J usage is TRBJ2-2; possible D gene TRBD1, 6 bases. Germline CDR1 reads SGHTA; CDR2 reads FQGNSA. The CDR3 loop spans 14 amino acids. Trimming pared 6 bases from V and 0 bases from J, leaving 8 bases between. The CDR3 coding sequence is TGTGCCAGCAGAGGACAGCCGAACACCGGGGAGCTGTTTTTT. Amino acids: CASRGQPNTGELFF.